These 27 T cell receptor beta chains were sequenced from one sample in a study of blood T cell repertoires in COVID-19. Sequencing used immunoSEQ multiplex PCR; TCRdb keeps in-frame clones, though not all of them. This table holds over 130,000 clones, about 87% found once. Sequencing was performed on peripheral blood. The receptor source for this set is a human donor with COVID-19, enrolled during active disease. The donor label of this sample is uncertain.

V and J are TRBV5-1 and TRBJ2-1, with D maybe TRBD1 (6 bases). The CDR3 spans 15 residues. The germline CDR1 and CDR2 sequences are SGHRS and YFSETQ. V lost 0 bases, J lost 0 bases, and 7 bases lay in between. In DNA form, the CDR3 reads TGCGCCAGCAGCTTGGGACAGGTCTCCTACAATGAGCAGTTCTTC. It encodes CASSLGQVSYNEQFF.

The J gene is TRBJ2-3, the V gene TRBV7-9, with 14 bases identical to TRBD2. CDR3 length: 17 amino acids. Germline CDR1 and CDR2: SEHNR and FQNEAQ (reference sequence). The ends lost 5 bases at V and 5 bases at J; junction bases unmatched: 9. This CDR3 reads CASSPGTSGGQQDTQYF. In nucleotides, the CDR3 is TGTGCCAGCAGCCCAGGGACTAGCGGGGGTCAACAAGATACGCAGTATTTT. The full variable domain, in which reference TRBV7-9 and TRBJ2-3 provide the parts outside the CDR3, is DTGVSQNPRHKITKRGQNVTFRCDPISEHNRLYWYRQTLGQGPEFLTYFQNEAQLEKSRLLSDRFSAERPKGSFSTLEIQRTEQGDSAMYLCASSPGTSGGQQDTQYFGPGTRLTVL.

This sequence joins TRBV7-7 and TRBJ2-1; D perhaps matches TRBD2 (6 bases). V gave up 10 bases and J gave up 6 bases, with 13 bases separating them. The CDR3 is 12 amino acids. The V gene's germline CDR1 is SSHAT and CDR2 FNYEAQ (reference sequence). The CDR3 nucleotides read TGTGCCATCGGGAGTAGTTCCAATGAGCAGTTCTTC. This sequence encodes CAIGSSSNEQFF. Drawing the rest from reference TRBV7-7 and TRBJ2-1, the complete variable domain is GAGVSQSPRYKVTKRGQDVTLRCDPISSHATLYWYQQALGQGPEFLTYFNYEAQPDKSGLPSDRFSAERPEGSISTLTIQRTEQRDSAMYRCAIGSSSNEQFFGPGTRLTVL.

V usage is TRBV2 and J usage is TRBJ2-4; D is possibly TRBD2 (6 bases). This CDR3 contains 16 residues. CDR1 is SNHLY and CDR2 is FYNNEI in the germline V gene. The V and J ends lost 2 bases and 6 bases respectively, with 17 bases between them. The CDR3 nucleotides read TGTGCCAGCAGTGAACCGGGACTCCGGAGGGTAAACATTCAGTACTTC. Protein: CASSEPGLRRVNIQYF.

The chain links TRBV11-1 to TRBJ2-3, with D unresolved. The CDR3 is 11 residues long. The germline CDR1 and CDR2 sequences are SGHAT and FQDESV (reference sequence). The V end lost 4 bases, the J end lost 4 bases, and 3 bases lay between the germline ends. CDR3 DNA: TGTGCCAGCAGCTCATCAGATACGCAGTATTTT. Translated: CASSSSDTQYF.

V is TRBV19 and J is TRBJ1-1, with D unresolved. This CDR3 has 13 amino acids. CDR1 is LNHDA and CDR2 is SQIVND in the germline V gene (reference sequence). V was cut by 2 bases and J by 6 bases, with 10 bases left in between. CDR3 sequence (DNA): TGTGCCAGTAGTATAAGAGGCTCGCCTGAAGCTTTCTTT. The encoded protein is CASSIRGSPEAFF.

The chain carries TRBV9 and TRBJ2-7; 10 bases map to TRBD1. The CDR3 loop spans 15 amino acids. Germline V gene lookup returns CDR1 SGDLS and CDR2 YYNGEE. V dropped 4 bases and J dropped 1; count of bases not matched to a gene: 5. The CDR3 region is CASSTGQGFSYEQYF. CDR3 sequence (DNA): TGTGCCAGCAGCACGGGACAGGGGTTTTCCTACGAGCAGTACTTC. Looking up the rest from reference TRBV9 and TRBJ2-7 gives the full variable domain: DSGVTQTPKHLITATGQRVTLRCSPRSGDLSVYWYQQSLDQGLQFLIQYYNGEERAKGNILERFSAQQFPDLHSELNLSSLELGDSALYFCASSTGQGFSYEQYFGPGTRLTVT.

This clone was detected only once. The genes are TRBV5-6 and TRBJ1-4, with TRBD1 matching 11 bases. Germline assignment: CDR1 SGHDT and CDR2 YYEEEE. This CDR3 region has 18 residues. V gave up 3 bases and J gave up 8 bases; unmatched junction bases: 15. CDR3 nucleotide sequence: TGTGCCAGCAGCTGGACAGGGGGCCGGAGAAGTGGGAACGAAAAACTGTTTTTT. It translates to CASSWTGGRRSGNEKLFF.

Comment on this clone: A read error may be the cause here, since a much bigger clone is one base away. The V call is TRBV6-5, the J call TRBJ2-7; 11 bases map to TRBD1. This CDR3 is 13 amino acids long. V lost 6 bases, J lost 3 bases, and 1 base stayed unmatched. The germline V gene encodes CDR1 MNHEY and CDR2 SVGAGI. In nucleotides, the CDR3 is TGTGCCAGCAGAGGGACAGGGGGCTACGAGCAGTACTTC. As protein: CASRGTGGYEQYF.

The chain recombines TRBV19 with TRBJ2-1; 7 nucleotides line up with TRBD2. CDR1 LNHDA and CDR2 SQIVND come from the germline V gene (reference sequence). The CDR3 has 16 amino acids. This CDR3 is CDRMRLASGSKDEQFF. In DNA, the CDR3 is TGTGACCGAATGAGACTAGCTTCAGGCTCGAAGGATGAGCAGTTCTTC. Based on the CDR3 plus reference TRBV19 and TRBJ2-1, the full variable domain is DGGITQSPKYLFRKEGQNVTLSCEQNLNHDAMYWYRQDPGQGLRLIYYSQIVNDFQKGDIAEGYSVSREKKESFPLTVTSAQKNPTAFYLCDRMRLASGSKDEQFFGPGTRLTVL.

CDR3: CASSLKGGNQPQHF. CDR3 nucleotide sequence: TGTGCCAGCAGCTTGAAGGGGGGCAATCAGCCCCAGCATTTT. This chain links TRBV11-3 with TRBJ1-5; the D gene is possibly TRBD1 (6 bases). This CDR3 is built from 14 residues. Germline V gene lookup returns CDR1 SGHNT and CDR2 YENEEA. Trimming removed 3 bases at V and 2 bases at J, with 8 bases between.

In regard to this clone: A read error may produce the germline difference seen at one junction end. The chain uses TRBV5-1 and TRBJ2-5, with 10 bases matching TRBD1. This CDR3 spans 13 amino acids. Per germline, CDR1 SGHRS and CDR2 YFSETQ. The CDR3 region has the DNA TGCGCCAGCAGCTTGGGAAGTGACAGGGGGCTGAACTTC. Its translation is CASSLGSDRGLNF.

Only one count was recorded for this clone. The chain links TRBV7-8 to TRBJ1-5; tentative D call: TRBD1 (6 bases). The CDR3 sequence is 14 residues long. V lost 4 bases and J lost 1, with 8 bases in between. CDR1 and CDR2 (germline): SGHVS, FQNEAQ. The DNA of the CDR3 is TGTGCCAGCAGCTGGGGGGGCAGCAATCAGCCCCAGCATTTT. Translating gives CASSWGGSNQPQHF.

The V gene is TRBV7-3, the J gene TRBJ1-6; TRBD1 aligns across 7 bases. Looked up from germline, CDR1 is SGHTA and CDR2 is FQGTGA. The CDR3 runs 13 residues. After removal of 5 bases from V and 6 bases from J, the junction contained 1 base not matched to a gene. The CDR3 DNA is TGTGCCAGCAGCCGGGACAGTAATTCACCCCTCCACTTT. Its protein product is CASSRDSNSPLHF.

The chain uses TRBV7-2 and TRBJ2-1; 13 bases fit TRBD2. There are 17 residues in the CDR3. The germline V gene has CDR1 SGHTA and CDR2 FQGNSA. Unmatched junction bases numbered 4, after V lost 1 base and J lost 4 bases. CDR3 nucleotides: TGTGCCAGCAGCTTAGATGGGACTAGCGGGACATACAATGAGCAGTTCTTC. It codes for CASSLDGTSGTYNEQFF.

The chain joins TRBV5-1 to TRBJ2-7, with TRBD2 as a possible D gene (6 bases). This CDR3 contains 15 residues. Germline loops: CDR1 SGHRS, CDR2 YFSETQ. Between the trimmed V and J ends, which lost 0 bases and 5 bases, there was a span of 15 bases. CDR3 amino acids: CASSLVLGSSNEQYF. CDR3 in DNA: TGCGCCAGCAGCTTGGTCCTCGGGAGTTCCAACGAGCAGTACTTC.

This CDR3 is CASSTPSQQYF. For the CDR3, the DNA is TGTGCCAGCAGCACCCCGTCCCAGCAGTACTTC. The J gene is TRBJ2-7, the V gene TRBV21-1; the D segment call TRBD2 is taken from the table without a DNA check. TRBV21-1 is a recognized pseudogene. The CDR3 runs 11 residues.

This clone has just a few counts. The chain carries TRBV7-3 and TRBJ2-2, with D unclear. The germline CDR1 and CDR2 sequences are SGHTA and FQGTGA. The CDR3 sequence is 13 residues long. With 4 bases removed from V and 5 bases from J, the gap between germline ends came to 8 bases. The CDR3 DNA reads TGTGCCAGCAGCTCAGGTTGGACCGGGGAGCTGTTTTTT. Its protein product is CASSSGWTGELFF.

The chain uses TRBV29-1 and TRBJ2-2, with 7 bases aligning to TRBD2. V was pared by 6 bases and J by 7 bases, with 5 bases of the junction left unmatched. The germline V gene encodes CDR1 SQVTM and CDR2 ANQGSEA. This CDR3 spans 12 amino acids. Here the CDR3 DNA reads TGCAGCGTGGGAGGGTTCGGCGGGGAGCTGTTTTTT. This encodes CSVGGFGGELFF.

This clone was detected once. V gene TRBV19 combines with J gene TRBJ2-5; the D gene is possibly TRBD1 (5 bases). The V end lost 6 bases, the J end lost 5 bases, and 13 bases lay between the germline ends. Per germline, CDR1 LNHDA and CDR2 SQIVND (reference sequence). The CDR3 is made up of 13 amino acids. CDR3 in DNA: TGTGCCAGTAGCCAAGGGGTTATGGAGACCCAGTACTTC. Translating gives CASSQGVMETQYF.

The rearrangement joins TRBV9 to TRBJ1-2, with 10 bases matching TRBD1. V gave up 0 bases and J gave up 6 bases; unmatched junction bases: 5. CDR3 length: 15 amino acids. Germline V gene data show CDR1 as SGDLS and CDR2 as YYNGEE. CDR3 DNA: TGTGCCAGCAGCGTAGACCAGACAGGGGGCGATGGCTACACCTTC. Its translation: CASSVDQTGGDGYTF.

The rearrangement joins TRBV18 to TRBJ1-6; 8 bases map to TRBD1. After removal of 4 bases from V and 7 bases from J, the junction contained 9 bases not matched to a gene. This CDR3 spans 16 amino acids. The germline gives CDR1 KGHSH, CDR2 LQKENI. CDR3 nucleotides: TGTGCCAGCTCACTAAATGGACAGGGAACAAATTCACCCCTCCACTTT. Translated: CASSLNGQGTNSPLHF.

J is TRBJ1-1 and V is TRBV25-1; TRBD1 matches 7 bases. CDR3 size: 13 residues. V dropped 8 bases and J dropped 2; count of bases not matched to a gene: 5. The germline gives CDR1 MGHDK, CDR2 SYGVNS. In nucleotides, the CDR3 is TGTGCCAGCTCGGGACAGCCAAACACTGAAGCTTTCTTT. Translated: CASSGQPNTEAFF.

This clone was seen more than once but under ten times. This chain uses TRBV18 with TRBJ1-2; TRBD1 matches at 7 bases. The CDR3 loop spans 16 amino acids. V dropped 5 bases and J dropped 2; count of bases not matched to a gene: 11. The germline gives CDR1 KGHSH, CDR2 LQKENI. The CDR3 protein is CASSSSNTGANYGYTF. As DNA, the CDR3 is TGTGCCAGCTCATCATCAAACACAGGGGCCAACTATGGCTACACCTTC.

This chain links TRBV10-2 with TRBJ1-6; D is ambiguous. CDR1 is WSHSY, CDR2 SAAADI, per germline. V was cut by 0 bases and J by 7 bases, with 7 bases left in between. The CDR3 consists of 14 residues. The CDR3 nucleotides read TGCGCCAGCAGTGAGTCTTCCAGGAATTCACCCCTCCACTTT. Translated: CASSESSRNSPLHF.

J is TRBJ2-5 and V is TRBV7-2; D remains unclear. The CDR3 contains 13 residues. Trimming took 5 bases from V and 5 from J, leaving 12 bases between them. Germline-derived CDR1 and CDR2 are SGHTA and FQGNSA. The CDR3 coding sequence is TGTGCCAGCAGCACGGTACGCGAGGAGACCCAGTACTTC. Translated: CASSTVREETQYF.

The V and J genes are TRBV14 and TRBJ1-2; possible D gene TRBD1, 5 bases. The CDR3 loop spans 14 amino acids. The germline V gene has CDR1 SGHDN and CDR2 FVKESK. Trimming stripped 4 bases from V and 2 bases from J, with 11 bases between. The CDR3 DNA reads TGTGCCAGCAGCCCGCAGAAGGGGAACTATGGCTACACCTTC. This sequence encodes CASSPQKGNYGYTF.